The rows below give T cell receptor beta chains drawn from one sample of a study of blood T cell repertoires in COVID-19. Only in-frame clones appear in the TCRdb table, and some are missing; sequencing was by immunoSEQ multiplex PCR. Here the sample spans around 310,000 clones, just under 90% being singletons. The sequencing input was PBMCs or T cells enriched from blood (not recorded which). Receptors were obtained from a woman aged 30 to 39 who had recovered from COVID-19. CDR3s include the opening cysteine and the closing phenylalanine or tryptophan. The D gene is left open where the match is weak. Size is stated for part of the rows, as once, few or many counts, or as a class when the clone is expanded.

V,size,D,J,DNA,CDR3
TRBV29-1,.,TRBD1,TRBJ1-1,TGCAGCGTTGAAAGGGGAGCAGGGGGCGGCACTGAAGCTTTCTTT,CSVERGAGGGTEAFF
TRBV19,.,TRBD2,TRBJ2-1,TGTGCCACGATGGGGACGACTAGCGGGGCTTACAATGAGCAGTTCTTC,CATMGTTSGAYNEQFF
TRBV30,once,TRBD1,TRBJ1-6,TGTGCCTGGAGTCCCCTTACAGGGGGCAATTCACCCCTCCACTTT,CAWSPLTGGNSPLHF
TRBV27,.,TRBD1,TRBJ2-7,TGTGCCAGCAGCCCAGGACCCGGAGAAGGGACAGCCTACGAGCAGTACTTC,CASSPGPGEGTAYEQYF
TRBV28,.,.,TRBJ1-1,TGTGCCAGCGTAAAGGGAGCCCCGAAGACTGAAGCTTTCTTT,CASVKGAPKTEAFF
TRBV5-6,.,TRBD1,TRBJ1-4,TGTGCCAGCAGCATGTACACAGGGGGCACTAATGAAAAACTGTTTTTT,CASSMYTGGTNEKLFF
TRBV4-2,.,.,TRBJ2-3,TGTGCCAGCAGCCAACAAATAGAAGATACGCAGTATTTT,CASSQQIEDTQYF
TRBV10-1,once,TRBD2,TRBJ2-7,TGCGCCACCACGACTAGCGGGAGCTACGAGCAGTACTTC,CATTTSGSYEQYF
TRBV7-9,.,.,TRBJ1-2,TGTGCCAGCAGCTTACTAGCCGCGGCTGGCTACACCTTC,CASSLLAAAGYTF
TRBV19,.,.,TRBJ1-4,TGTGCCAGTAGTAACCGACAATCCAGGTGGACTAATGAAAAACTGTTTTTT,CASSNRQSRWTNEKLFF
TRBV10-3,.,TRBD2,TRBJ2-3,TGTGCCATCAGTGCAGAGGCGGGAGGGGGGGCAGATACGCAGTATTTT,CAISAEAGGGADTQYF
TRBV6-5,.,.,TRBJ1-2,TGTGCCAGCAGTTACTCTTCCCAGACAAACTATGGCTACACCTTC,CASSYSSQTNYGYTF
TRBV11-2,.,TRBD2,TRBJ2-7,TGTGCCAGCAGCTATCAACTAGCGGGAGGGCCCTCGTCGTACGAGCAGTACTTC,CASSYQLAGGPSSYEQYF
TRBV7-6,few,.,TRBJ2-3,TGTGCCAGCAGCGGGGCAACAGATACGCAGTATTTT,CASSGATDTQYF
TRBV28,.,.,TRBJ1-4,TGTGCCAGCAGTTTAACCAGGGATAATGAAAAACTGTTTTTT,CASSLTRDNEKLFF
TRBV5-8,.,TRBD1,TRBJ2-5,TGTGCCAGCAGCTGGGGACAGGGGACGGGGGAGACCCAGTACTTC,CASSWGQGTGETQYF
TRBV6-5,once,TRBD2,TRBJ2-3,TGTGCCAGCAGTTGGACTAGCGGCACAGATACGCAGTATTTT,CASSWTSGTDTQYF
TRBV7-9,once,.,TRBJ1-2,TGTGCCAGCAGCTTAAACGGTCTATACTATGGCTACACCTTC,CASSLNGLYYGYTF
TRBV11-2,.,.,TRBJ1-2,TGTGCCAGCAGCTTAGATTTAGGCGGTGGCTATGGCTACACCTTC,CASSLDLGGGYGYTF
TRBV7-8,few,TRBD1,TRBJ1-2,TGTGCCAGCAGCTTAAGGGACAGGCAACCTAGAGGCTACACCTTC,CASSLRDRQPRGYTF
TRBV20-1,once,.,TRBJ1-3,TGCAGTGCTAGTAGGGGGGGGGAAGTGAGCGGAAACACCATATATTTT,CSASRGGEVSGNTIYF
TRBV19,.,.,TRBJ2-7,TGTGCCAGTAGTACCCAGATCTCTTACGAGCAGTACTTC,CASSTQISYEQYF
TRBV19,.,TRBD1,TRBJ1-6,TGTGCCAGTAGAGGACAGGGGATCTCACCCCTCCACTTT,CASRGQGISPLHF
TRBV29-1,.,.,TRBJ1-2,TGCAGCGCCCTGTTGTCGGGGGACTATGGCTACACCTTC,CSALLSGDYGYTF
TRBV3-1/TRBV3-2,.,.,TRBJ1-1,TGTGCCAGCAGCCAAGGGGAACGGGGAACAGCTTTCTTT,CASSQGERGTAFF
TRBV6-5,.,TRBD2,TRBJ2-5,TGTGCCAGCAGTTTCCAGCGGGGGAGCGGAGAGACCCAGTACTTC,CASSFQRGSGETQYF
TRBV27,.,TRBD1,TRBJ2-2,TGTGCCAGCAGCCTACAGGGGTTAACGACCGGGGAGCTGTTTTTT,CASSLQGLTTGELFF
TRBV27,.,.,TRBJ1-6,TGTGCCAGCAGTTTAGAGGTAGATTCACCCCTCCACTTT,CASSLEVDSPLHF
TRBV20-1,.,TRBD2,TRBJ2-1,TGCAGTGCTAGTCGGACTAGCGGGAGGGACAATGAGCAGTTCTTC,CSASRTSGRDNEQFF
TRBV23-1,.,TRBD1,TRBJ2-7,TGCGCCAGCAGTCAACACGGACAGGGGGCGGTAGAGCAGTACTTC,CASSQHGQGAVEQYF
TRBV12-3/TRBV12-4,.,TRBD1,TRBJ1-5,TGTGCCAGCACCGGACAGGACTTGGAGCCCCAGCATTTT,CASTGQDLEPQHF
TRBV14,.,TRBD1,TRBJ1-2,TGTGCCAGCAGCCCCGTCAGGGGGAATGGCTACACCTTC,CASSPVRGNGYTF
TRBV11-2,.,TRBD2,TRBJ2-3,TGTGCCAGCAGCTCCCGGGGTAGCGGGAGGGCCGGGGATACGCAGTATTTT,CASSSRGSGRAGDTQYF
TRBV6-2/TRBV6-3,.,.,TRBJ2-7,TGTGCCAGCAGTTATATCTACGGCGGCTCCTACGAGCAGTACTTC,CASSYIYGGSYEQYF
TRBV4-3,once,.,TRBJ2-7,TGCGCCAGCAGCCAAGATAGGGGAACCTATTCCTACGAGCAGTACTTC,CASSQDRGTYSYEQYF
TRBV10-3,.,TRBD2,TRBJ2-5,TGTGCCATCAAAGGCCTAGCGGGAGCCAAACACCAAGAGACCCAGTACTTC,CAIKGLAGAKHQETQYF
TRBV7-9,.,.,TRBJ2-3,TGTGCCAGCAGCTTAGCGTCGGGGAGCGGATACACAGATACGCAGTATTTT,CASSLASGSGYTDTQYF
TRBV4-1,.,TRBD2,TRBJ2-7,TGCGCCAGCAGCCGGACGGGACTAGCGGGAGGTATCTACGAGCAGTACTTC,CASSRTGLAGGIYEQYF
TRBV5-8,.,.,TRBJ2-7,TGTGCCAGCCACGAGGGGGGGCTCGGTGAGCAGTACTTC,CASHEGGLGEQYF
TRBV19,.,.,TRBJ1-1,TGTGCCAGTAGTACCAACACAGTGAACACTGAAGCTTTCTTT,CASSTNTVNTEAFF
TRBV28,.,TRBD1,TRBJ1-1,TGTGCCAGCAGCCAACACAGGGGAGTGGCTGAAGCTTTCTTT,CASSQHRGVAEAFF